This T cell receptor beta chain was recorded in a study of cytomegalovirus exposure and HLA in healthy donors. About the study: A preliminary data release comprised 80 million to 95 million unique TCRs obtained from HLA-typed donors. Among several hundred genotyped donors, around 81% fell in the Caucasian-associated ancestry cluster.

With regard to this clone: Antigen: not known.

Findings of the study overall: Later analysis associated a missense DCLRE1C variant with TCR beta V- and J-gene trimming.

With 60 Vbeta and 13 Jbeta primers, the PCR was carried out. Sequenced by immunoSEQ multiplex PCR; TCRdb stores in-frame clones only, minus some. This sample has approximately 180,000 clones, with 70% to 75% found just once. Sequenced: PBMCs. The source of this sequence is a male donor in good health and CMV-seronegative.

CDR3 DNA: TGCGCCAGCAGCTTGGGAGCGGGAGGCGTCTATGAGCAGTTCTTC. Protein sequence: CASSLGAGGVYEQFF. The rearrangement links TRBV5-1 to TRBJ2-1; 9 bases agree with TRBD2. The germline V gene encodes CDR1 SGHRS and CDR2 YFSETQ. CDR3 length: 15 amino acids. Trimming removed 0 bases from V and 8 bases from J; junction bases left unmatched: 6.